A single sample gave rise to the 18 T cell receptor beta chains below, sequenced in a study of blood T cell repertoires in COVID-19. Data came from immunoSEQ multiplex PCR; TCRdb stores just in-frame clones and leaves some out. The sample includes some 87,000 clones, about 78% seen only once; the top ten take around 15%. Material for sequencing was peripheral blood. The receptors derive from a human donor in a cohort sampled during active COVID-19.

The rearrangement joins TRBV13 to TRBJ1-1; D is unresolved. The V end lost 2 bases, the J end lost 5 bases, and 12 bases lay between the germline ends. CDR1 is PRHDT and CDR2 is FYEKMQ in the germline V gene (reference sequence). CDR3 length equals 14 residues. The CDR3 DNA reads TGTGCCAGCAGCTTAAGAGCAGGATTTACTGAAGCTTTCTTT. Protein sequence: CASSLRAGFTEAFF.

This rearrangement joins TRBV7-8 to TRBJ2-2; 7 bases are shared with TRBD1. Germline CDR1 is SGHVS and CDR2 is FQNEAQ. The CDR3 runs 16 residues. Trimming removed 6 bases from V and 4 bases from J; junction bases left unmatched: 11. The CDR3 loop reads CASRPDRVSRTGELFF. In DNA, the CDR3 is TGTGCCAGCAGACCTGACAGGGTGTCGCGCACCGGGGAGCTGTTTTTT.

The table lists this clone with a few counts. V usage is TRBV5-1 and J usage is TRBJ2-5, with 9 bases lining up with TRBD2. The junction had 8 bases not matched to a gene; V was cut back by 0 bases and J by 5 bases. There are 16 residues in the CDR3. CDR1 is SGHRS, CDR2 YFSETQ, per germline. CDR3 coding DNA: TGCGCCAGCAGCTTGGAACCCCGCGGGAGGGTTGAGACCCAGTACTTC. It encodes CASSLEPRGRVETQYF.

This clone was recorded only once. In DNA form, the CDR3 reads TGTGCCAGCAGCTTAGCTGGGGGGAGGGAATATGGCTACACCTTC. Translating gives CASSLAGGREYGYTF. This rearrangement joins TRBV5-4 to TRBJ1-2; tentatively, D is TRBD1 (5 bases). CDR1 is SGHNT and CDR2 is YYREEE in the germline V gene (reference sequence). The CDR3 length is 15 residues. Trimming left V 2 bases short and J 5 bases short, with 16 bases between.

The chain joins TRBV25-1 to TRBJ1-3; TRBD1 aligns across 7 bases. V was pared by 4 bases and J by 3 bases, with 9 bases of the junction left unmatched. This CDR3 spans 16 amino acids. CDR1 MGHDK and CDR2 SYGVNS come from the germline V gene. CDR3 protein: CASSVLGGAGGNTIYF. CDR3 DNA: TGTGCCAGCAGTGTATTAGGGGGCGCCGGTGGAAACACCATATATTTT.

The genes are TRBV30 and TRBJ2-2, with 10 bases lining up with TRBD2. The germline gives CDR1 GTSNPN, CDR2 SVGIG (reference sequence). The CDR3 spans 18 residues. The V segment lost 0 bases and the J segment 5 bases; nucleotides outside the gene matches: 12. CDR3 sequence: CAWSVRRDSGRKTGELFF. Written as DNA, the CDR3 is TGTGCCTGGAGTGTACGTCGGGATAGCGGGAGGAAAACCGGGGAGCTGTTTTTT.

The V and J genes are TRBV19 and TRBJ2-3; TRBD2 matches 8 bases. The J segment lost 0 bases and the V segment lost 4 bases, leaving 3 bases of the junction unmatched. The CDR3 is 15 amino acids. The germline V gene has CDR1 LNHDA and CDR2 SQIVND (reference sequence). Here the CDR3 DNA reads TGTGCCAGTAGTAATCTAGCGGGTAGCACAGATACGCAGTATTTT. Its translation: CASSNLAGSTDTQYF.

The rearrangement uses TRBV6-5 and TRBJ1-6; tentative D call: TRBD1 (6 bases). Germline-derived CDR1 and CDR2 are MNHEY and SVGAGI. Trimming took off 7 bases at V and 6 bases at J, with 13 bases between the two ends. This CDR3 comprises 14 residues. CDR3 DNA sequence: TGTGCCAGCAAAGCGGACAGCATTAATTCACCCCTCCACTTT. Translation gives CASKADSINSPLHF.

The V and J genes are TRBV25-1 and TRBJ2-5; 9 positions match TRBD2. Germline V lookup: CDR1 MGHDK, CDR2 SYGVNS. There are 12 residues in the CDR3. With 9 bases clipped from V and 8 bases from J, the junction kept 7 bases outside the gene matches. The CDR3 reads CASQLAGLTQYF. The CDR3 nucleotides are TGTGCCAGTCAGCTAGCGGGGCTAACCCAGTACTTC.

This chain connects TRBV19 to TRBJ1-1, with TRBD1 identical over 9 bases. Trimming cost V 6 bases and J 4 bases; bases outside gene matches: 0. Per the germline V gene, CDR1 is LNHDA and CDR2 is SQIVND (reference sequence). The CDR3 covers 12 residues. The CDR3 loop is CASRTGGTEAFF. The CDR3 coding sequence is TGTGCCAGTAGGACAGGGGGCACTGAAGCTTTCTTT.

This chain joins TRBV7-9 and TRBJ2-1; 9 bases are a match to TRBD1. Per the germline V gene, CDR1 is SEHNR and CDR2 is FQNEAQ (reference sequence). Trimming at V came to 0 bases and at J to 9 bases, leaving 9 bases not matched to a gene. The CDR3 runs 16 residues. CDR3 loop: CASSLARDRARSEQFF. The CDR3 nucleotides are TGTGCCAGCAGCTTAGCGCGGGACAGGGCGAGGAGTGAGCAGTTCTTC.

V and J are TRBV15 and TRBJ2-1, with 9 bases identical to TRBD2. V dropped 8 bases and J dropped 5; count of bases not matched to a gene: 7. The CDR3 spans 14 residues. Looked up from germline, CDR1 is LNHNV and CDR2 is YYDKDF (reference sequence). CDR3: CATRRTSANNEQFF. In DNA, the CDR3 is TGTGCCACCCGCCGGACTAGCGCAAACAATGAGCAGTTCTTC.

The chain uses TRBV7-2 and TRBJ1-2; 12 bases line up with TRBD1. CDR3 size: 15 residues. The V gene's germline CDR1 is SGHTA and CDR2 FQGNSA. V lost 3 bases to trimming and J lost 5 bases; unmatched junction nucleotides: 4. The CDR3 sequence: CASSLGTGGNYGYTF. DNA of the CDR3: TGTGCCAGCAGCTTGGGGACAGGGGGCAATTATGGCTACACCTTC.

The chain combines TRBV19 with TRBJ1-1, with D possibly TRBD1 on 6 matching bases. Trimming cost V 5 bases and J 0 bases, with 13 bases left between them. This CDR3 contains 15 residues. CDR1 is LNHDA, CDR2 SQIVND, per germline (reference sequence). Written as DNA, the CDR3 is TGTGCCAGTAGTCCCCGGGACACCATGAACACTGAAGCTTTCTTT. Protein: CASSPRDTMNTEAFF.

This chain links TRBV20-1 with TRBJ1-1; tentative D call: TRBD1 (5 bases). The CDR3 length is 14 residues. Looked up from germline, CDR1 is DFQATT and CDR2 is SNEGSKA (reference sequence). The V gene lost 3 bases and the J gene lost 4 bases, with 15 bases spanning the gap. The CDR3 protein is CSASRGGVFTEAFF. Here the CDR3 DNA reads TGCAGTGCTAGTCGTGGGGGGGTTTTCACTGAAGCTTTCTTT.

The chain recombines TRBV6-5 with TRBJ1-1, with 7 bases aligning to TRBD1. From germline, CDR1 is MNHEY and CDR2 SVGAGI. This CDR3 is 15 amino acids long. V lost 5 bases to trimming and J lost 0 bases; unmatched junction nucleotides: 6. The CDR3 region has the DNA TGTGCCAGCAGTCCCGGGACAGAAATGAACACTGAAGCTTTCTTT. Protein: CASSPGTEMNTEAFF.

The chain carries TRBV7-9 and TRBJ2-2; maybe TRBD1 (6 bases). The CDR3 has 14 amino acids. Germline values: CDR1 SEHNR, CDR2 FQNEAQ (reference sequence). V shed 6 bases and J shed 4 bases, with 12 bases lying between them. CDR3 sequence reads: CASSLTGATGELFF. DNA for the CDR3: TGTGCCAGCAGTCTGACAGGAGCCACCGGGGAGCTGTTTTTT.

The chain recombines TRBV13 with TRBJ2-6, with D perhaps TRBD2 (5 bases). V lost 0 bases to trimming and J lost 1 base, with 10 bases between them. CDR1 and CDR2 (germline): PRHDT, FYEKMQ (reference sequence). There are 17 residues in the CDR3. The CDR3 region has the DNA TGTGCCAGCAGCTTAGGGGGGAGTAGTTCTGGGGCCAACGTCCTGACTTTC. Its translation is CASSLGGSSSGANVLTF.